The subject of this entry is one T cell receptor (beta chain). Its cognate antigen has yet to be identified. No qualities accompany the bases; no much larger clone lies one base away. These data originate in a study of blood T cell repertoires in COVID-19 (dated by TCRdb to the early 2020s). In the study overall: Samples from collaborators originated in the United States, Italy and Spain and spanned both the acute and convalescent phases of COVID-19. Subjects who had been exposed to COVID-19, were actively infected with it, or had recovered from it provided the deeply sampled blood TCRbeta repertoires that made up the dataset. The samples were drawn from the first 160 participants of the ongoing ImmuneRACE study and from over a thousand subjects provided by 6 global collaborators. The repertoires were made available in a free public database intended to serve as a resource for research on the immune response to SARS-CoV-2. Where available, HLA class I and class II types were obtained from metadata supplied by the sample provider rather than from assay-based typing. The prospective study material was composed of cDNA or gDNA derived from T cells, B-cell-depleted T cells, or PBMCs. A de-identified subject ID, COVID-19 status, age in years and sex were almost always included in the sample metadata.

Clipping removes 4 bases from V and 5 bases from J, with 21 as the unmatched junction base count. Reading the germline V gene gives CDR1 LGHNA and CDR2 YNFKEQ. The CDR3 runs 21 residues from the cysteine to the phenylalanine. Just CDR3 DNA is preserved here, 63 bases in frame from base 1. TCRbeta CDR3 regions were amplified from genomic DNA by means of the immunoSEQ Assay, a bias-controlled multiplex PCR. In the authors' own workflow: The number of nucleated cells in each sample was estimated by amplification of reference gene primers within the assay. Sequence reads were collapsed and filtered to measure the absolute abundance of every unique TCRbeta CDR3 rearrangement. For each sample, productive Simpson clonality was calculated as the square root of Simpson's diversity index across productive rearrangements. In its TCRdb copy, this immuneACCESS table keeps in-frame sequences only and misses some clones. Where compared with another copy, unresolved V genes explain less than half of these, and the others have no known cause. V, J and clone size were drawn from that table, and D and trimming were deduced from the DNA. This sample is represented by 330,000 or so clones; roughly 86% of them were singletons. The ten largest clones take up approximately 9.4% of the sample.

One collaborating source in Seattle enrolled patients while the patients were actively infected and followed the patients over time throughout the course of disease. Whole blood was collected in K2EDTA tubes by collaborating institutions according to the institutions' own protocols. For TCRbeta analysis, collaborators shipped samples in one of three forms: frozen whole blood, isolated PBMCs, or DNA extracted from either of those sample types. Overall results and qualifications from the work: The quantity of clinical and demographic metadata differed by source and by participant and was supplied without curation.

Material for sequencing was peripheral blood. The receptor comes from a young man with COVID-19, enrolled during active disease. The sequence is built from TRBV4-2 and TRBJ2-1; the junction holds 12 bases that match TRBD2. CDR3 loop: CASSLRGVTSGSLRADNEQFF. The DNA is as follows: TGTGCCAGCAGCCTCAGGGGGGTGACTAGCGGGAGTCTTAGGGCAGACAATGAGCAGTTCTTC.